This TCR beta chain was found in a study of T cell responses to AZD1222 COVID-19 vaccine. Study results and caveats: Repertoires were collected only later (after the peak T cell response had occurred). There were mostly white British donors and more females than males, and clonal diversity was possibly underestimated.

The CDR3 loop spans 15 amino acids. The germline gives CDR1 MNHNY, CDR2 SVGAGI (reference sequence). J gave up 7 bases and V 4 bases, and 7 bases lay outside the gene matches. Data came from immunoSEQ multiplex PCR; TCRdb stores just in-frame clones and leaves some out. The repertoire holds about 150,000 clones, with 91% as singletons. About this clone: Its specificity is unknown.

The V gene is TRBV6-6, the J gene TRBJ1-6; 7 bases are shared with TRBD1. This receptor was obtained from an adult who received the AZD1222 COVID-19 vaccine. Sequenced here: peripheral blood, sampled 28 days after the second AZD1222 dose. The CDR3 region is CASSSLQGINSPLHF. The CDR3 coding sequence is TGTGCCAGCAGTTCCCTACAGGGGATAAATTCACCCCTCCACTTT.